This T cell receptor beta chain emerged from a study of T cell repertoires in cytomegalovirus infection (dated by TCRdb to the late 2010s). In terms of the full investigation: Recently identified HLA-C-restricted CMV epitopes, whose presentation resists viral immunomodulation, were targeted by peptide stimulations together with well-studied HLA-B-restricted epitopes. The HLA type of each donor mattered for the analysis, because public TCR beta signatures pointed to carriage of CMV infection along with the matching HLA type. General conclusions and limits of the study: In both this cohort and an independent roughly 330-donor cohort, the cumulative frequency of public TCR beta family members distinguished carriers of CMV infection plus the relevant HLA type. In the ex vivo response, HLA-C-restricted CMV-specific TCR beta clonotypes were dominant, and in two of eight donors the single most frequent clonotype came from this HLA-C-restricted group.

In light of the paper, this sample's treatment or condition label describes: in vitro stimulation with specific CMV peptide epitopes to enrich CMV-specific T cells. As concerns this clonotype: It lacks a known antigen. Base quality data are lacking; no much larger clone is found one base away.

The data were produced on an Illumina HiSeq 1500. The raw public data were reprocessed by TCRdb itself: fastp quality trimming at Q25, MiXCR clonotype calling, in-frame beta chains only. Each record represents a unique CDR3 protein, reported with the most common genes and DNA among its rows. This sample gives hundreds of thousands of distinct CDR3 sequences in total; around a third of them show up just once. The top ten clonotypes cover about 20% of the sample. V was cut back by 0 bases and J by 5 bases, leaving a gap of 17 bases between them. The CDR3 has 17 amino acids, counting the end cysteine and phenylalanine. This entry keeps only the CDR3 DNA: 51 bases, framed from base 1.

The TCR sequence derives from a human donor in good health (CMV status not recorded). Some clones in this sample may be carry-over from other donors' samples. The sequence joins TRBV23-1 to TRBJ2-4, and perhaps TRBD2 as D gene, on 6 matching bases. TRBV23-1 is treated as an ORF (open reading frame) with a function not yet certain. The input for sequencing was cultured PBMCs, taken from culture after CMV antigen stimulation. The CDR3 is CASSQSSRGTSQNIQYF. The DNA sequence reads TGCGCCAGCAGTCAATCGAGTAGGGGTACTAGCCAAAACATTCAGTACTTC.